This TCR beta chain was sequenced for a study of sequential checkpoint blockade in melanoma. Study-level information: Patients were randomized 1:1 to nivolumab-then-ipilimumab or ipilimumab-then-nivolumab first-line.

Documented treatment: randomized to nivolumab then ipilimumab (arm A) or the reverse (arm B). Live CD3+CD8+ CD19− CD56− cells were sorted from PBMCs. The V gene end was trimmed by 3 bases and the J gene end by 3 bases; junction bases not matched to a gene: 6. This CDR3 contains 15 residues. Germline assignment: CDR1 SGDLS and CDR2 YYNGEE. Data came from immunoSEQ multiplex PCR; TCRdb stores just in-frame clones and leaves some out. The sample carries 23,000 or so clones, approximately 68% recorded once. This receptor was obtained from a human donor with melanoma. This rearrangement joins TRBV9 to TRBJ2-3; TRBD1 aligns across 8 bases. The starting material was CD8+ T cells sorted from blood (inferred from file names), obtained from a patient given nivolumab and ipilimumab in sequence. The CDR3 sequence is CASSEGQGETDTQYF. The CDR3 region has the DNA TGTGCCAGCAGCGAAGGACAGGGCGAGACAGATACGCAGTATTTT.